This T cell receptor beta chain was obtained from a study of spatial heterogeneity in lung cancer. Study in general: Fewer alpha-chain than beta-chain sequences were consistently detected. Notes on the study in general: Ubiquitous expanded tumor TCRs were seen in blood more at resection than at follow-up.

Single TCR cDNA molecules each had their own unique molecular identifier. TCRdb re-analysed the 5' RACE reads in MiXCR, keeping a single row per CDR3 protein. The table includes fewer than 12,000 distinct CDR3 sequences, 8.6% detected once. The CDR3 contains 16 residues. Trimming stripped 0 bases from V and 5 bases from J, with 17 bases between. CDR1 and CDR2 from the germline V gene are LGHNA and YSLEER. This clonotype was recorded many times. No antigen is known for it. Stated time point: sample taken at primary tumor resection. Whole RNA came from tumor, nontumor lung or frozen PBMC and was sequenced without being sorted.

The chain employs TRBV4-3 and TRBJ2-7, with D possibly being TRBD1 or TRBD2 (6 bases each). The source material was PBMCs, sampled at surgery. The origin of this receptor is a male donor with early-stage non-small cell lung cancer. CDR3 sequence: CASSQEGAFRGDEQYF. In DNA, the CDR3 is TGCGCCAGCAGCCAAGAGGGGGCGTTTAGGGGGGACGAGCAGTACTTC.